The clone carrying this T cell receptor beta chain has a handful of counts. This entry comes from a study of human T cells and chemical hapten exposure. TCRdb re-called the RACE reads with MiXCR, one entry per CDR3 protein. The sample has a few hundred thousand distinct CDR3 sequences, over 5% seen once. The time point is: pre-sensitization, week 0. Treatment reported: therapeutic diphenylcyclopropenone sensitization with weekly scalp DPC. Phlebotomy was performed prior to application of every patch test. The clonotype comes from a woman under 30 with alopecia areata. Some clones in this sample may be carry-over from other donors' samples. The sequences come from whole blood, collected in connection with sensitization to the hapten diphenylcyclopropenone (DPC).

In nucleotides, the CDR3 is TGTGCCAGCAGCCAAGGCAGGGCCAATGAGCAGTTCTTC. This codes for CASSQGRANEQFF. The chain has TRBV3-1 and TRBJ2-1; perhaps TRBD1 as D (5 bases). The CDR3 extends over 13 amino acids. CDR1 is LGHDT, CDR2 YNNKEL, per germline (reference sequence). Trimming took 1 base from V and 6 from J, leaving 7 bases between them.